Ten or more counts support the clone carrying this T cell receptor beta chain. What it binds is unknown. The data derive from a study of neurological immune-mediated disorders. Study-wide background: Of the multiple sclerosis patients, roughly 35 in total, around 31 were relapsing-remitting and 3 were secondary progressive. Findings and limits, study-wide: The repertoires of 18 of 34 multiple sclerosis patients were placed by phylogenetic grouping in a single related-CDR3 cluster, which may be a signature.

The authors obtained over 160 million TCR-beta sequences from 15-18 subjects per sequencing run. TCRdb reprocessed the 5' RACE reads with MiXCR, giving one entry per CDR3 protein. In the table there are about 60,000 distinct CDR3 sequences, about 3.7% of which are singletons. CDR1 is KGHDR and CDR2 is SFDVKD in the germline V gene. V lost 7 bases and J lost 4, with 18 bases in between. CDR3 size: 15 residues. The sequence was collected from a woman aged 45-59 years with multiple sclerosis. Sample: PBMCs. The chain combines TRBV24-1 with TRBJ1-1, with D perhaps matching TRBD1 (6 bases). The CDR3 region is CATSGTSVSGTEAFF. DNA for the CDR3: TGTGCCACCAGCGGGACATCGGTCAGCGGCACTGAAGCTTTCTTT.